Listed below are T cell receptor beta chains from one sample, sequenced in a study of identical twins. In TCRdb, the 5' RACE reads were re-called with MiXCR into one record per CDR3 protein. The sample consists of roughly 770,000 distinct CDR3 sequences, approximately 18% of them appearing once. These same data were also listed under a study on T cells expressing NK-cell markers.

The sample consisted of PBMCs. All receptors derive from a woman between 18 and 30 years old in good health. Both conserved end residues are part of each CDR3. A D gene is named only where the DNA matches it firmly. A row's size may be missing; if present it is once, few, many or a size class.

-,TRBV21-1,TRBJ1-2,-,CASSIFEGTAQGDGYTF,TGTGCCAGCAGCATCTTTGAGGGGACCGCACAAGGGGATGGCTACACCTTC
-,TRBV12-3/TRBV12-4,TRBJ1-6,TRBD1,CASRSAGTAFNSPLHF,TGTGCCAGCAGATCGGCCGGGACAGCCTTTAATTCACCCCTCCACTTT
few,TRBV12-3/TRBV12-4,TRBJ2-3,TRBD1,CASSSRTGINTQYF,TGTGCCAGCAGTTCAAGGACAGGGATAAATACGCAGTATTTT
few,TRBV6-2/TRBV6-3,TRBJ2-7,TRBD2,CASSQGTSGTEYF,TGTGCCAGCAGCCAAGGGACTAGCGGGACTGAGTACTTC
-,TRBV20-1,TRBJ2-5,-,CSARSGAQETQYF,TGCAGTGCTAGATCTGGGGCCCAAGAGACCCAGTACTTC
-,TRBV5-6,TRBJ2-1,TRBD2,CASHPIAGENNEQFF,TGTGCTTCACACCCCATAGCGGGAGAAAACAATGAGCAGTTCTTC
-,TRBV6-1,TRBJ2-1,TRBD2,CAERGSSYNEQFF,TGTGCCGAGCGGGGGAGCTCCTACAATGAGCAGTTCTTC
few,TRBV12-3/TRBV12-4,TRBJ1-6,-,CASSSTLLGSPLHF,TGTGCCAGCAGTTCAACCCTCCTGGGGTCACCCCTCCACTTT
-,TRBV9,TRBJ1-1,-,CASSVTGLNTEAFF,TGTGCCAGCAGCGTAACAGGGCTGAACACTGAAGCTTTCTTT
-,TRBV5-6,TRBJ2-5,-,CASSSVTGTGETQYF,TGTGCCAGCAGCTCAGTGACAGGCACCGGGGAGACCCAGTACTTC
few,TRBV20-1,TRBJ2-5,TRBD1,CSARSRTGEVGGETQYF,TGCAGTGCTAGATCCCGGACAGGGGAAGTCGGTGGGGAGACCCAGTACTTC
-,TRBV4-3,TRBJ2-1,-,CASKEGPGINNEQFF,TGCGCCAGCAAAGAGGGACCTGGTATCAACAATGAGCAGTTCTTC
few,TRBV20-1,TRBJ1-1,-,CSAITGARTEAFF,TGCAGTGCTATTACCGGGGCGAGAACTGAAGCTTTCTTT
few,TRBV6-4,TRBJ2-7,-,CASSPGDNSYEQYF,TGTGCCAGCAGTCCAGGGGACAATTCTTACGAGCAGTACTTC
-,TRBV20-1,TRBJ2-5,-,CSARDWRSGETQYF,TGCAGTGCTAGAGATTGGCGGTCCGGGGAGACCCAGTACTTC
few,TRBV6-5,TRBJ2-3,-,CASSYVGIGTDTQYF,TGTGCCAGCAGTTACGTCGGGATTGGCACAGATACGCAGTATTTT
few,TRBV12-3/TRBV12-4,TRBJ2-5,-,CASSYWEPVETQYF,TGTGCCAGCAGTTATTGGGAGCCGGTAGAGACCCAGTACTTC
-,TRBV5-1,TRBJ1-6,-,CASSLSGEMGEVNSPLHF,TGCGCCAGCAGCTTGTCCGGAGAGATGGGGGAGGTGAATTCACCCCTCCACTTT
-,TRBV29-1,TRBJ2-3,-,CSAQTGEGTDTQYF,TGCAGCGCTCAAACAGGGGAGGGCACAGATACGCAGTATTTT
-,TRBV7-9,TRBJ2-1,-,CASSLLTQIPFF,TGTGCCAGCAGCTTACTCACCCAGATTCCGTTCTTC
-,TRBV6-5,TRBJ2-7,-,CASSSNRAPYEQYF,TGTGCCAGCAGTTCCAACAGGGCCCCCTACGAGCAGTACTTC
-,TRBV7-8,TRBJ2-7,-,CAPAALEQYF,TGTGCCCCTGCAGCGTTAGAGCAGTACTTC
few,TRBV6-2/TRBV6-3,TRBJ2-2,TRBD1,CASSYSKRWTGVPNTGELFF,TGTGCCAGCAGTTACTCGAAGCGCTGGACAGGGGTCCCGAACACCGGGGAGCTGTTTTTT
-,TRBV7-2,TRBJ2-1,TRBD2,CAISLSGGRDNEQFF,TGTGCCATCTCCCTTAGCGGGGGGAGGGACAATGAGCAGTTCTTC
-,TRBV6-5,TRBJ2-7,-,CASSYLGSTTYEQYF,TGTGCCAGCAGTTATCTGGGATCAACAACGTACGAGCAGTACTTC
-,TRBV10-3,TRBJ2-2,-,CAISALAAGSTGELFF,TGTGCCATCAGTGCTCTTGCGGCGGGTAGCACCGGGGAGCTGTTTTTT
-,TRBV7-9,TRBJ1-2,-,CASSLSLGQFHGYTF,TGTGCCAGCAGCTTAAGCTTGGGCCAGTTCCATGGCTACACCTTC
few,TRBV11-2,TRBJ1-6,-,CASSLETGGHSPLHF,TGTGCCAGCAGCTTAGAAACCGGAGGGCATTCACCCCTCCACTTT
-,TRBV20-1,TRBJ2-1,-,CSAGGLVYNEQFF,TGCAGTGCTGGAGGACTGGTCTACAATGAGCAGTTCTTC
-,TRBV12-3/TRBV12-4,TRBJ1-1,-,CASSFNGKNTEAFF,TGTGCCAGCAGTTTTAATGGGAAAAACACTGAAGCTTTCTTT
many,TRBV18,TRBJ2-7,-,CASSPARGSSYEQYF,TGTGCCAGCTCACCAGCACGGGGAAGCTCCTACGAGCAGTACTTC
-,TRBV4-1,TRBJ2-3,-,CASRPSRGGTDTQYF,TGCGCCAGCAGACCCTCTAGGGGCGGCACAGATACGCAGTATTTT
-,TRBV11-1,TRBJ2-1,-,CASSLSGENEQFF,TGTGCCAGCAGCTTATCGGGGGAGAATGAGCAGTTCTTC
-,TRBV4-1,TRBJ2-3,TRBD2,CASSTGRAGVRGSTDTQYF,TGCGCCAGCAGCACGGGACGGGCGGGAGTTCGGGGATCCACAGATACGCAGTATTTT
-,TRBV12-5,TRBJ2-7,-,CASGLSNRAGSSYEQYF,TGTGCTAGTGGTCTCTCCAACAGGGCCGGGAGCTCCTACGAGCAGTACTTC
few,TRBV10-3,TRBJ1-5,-,CAISVQADQPQHF,TGTGCCATCAGTGTACAGGCCGATCAGCCCCAGCATTTT
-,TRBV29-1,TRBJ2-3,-,CSPYRRDADTQYF,TGCAGCCCCTATCGGAGGGACGCAGATACGCAGTATTTT
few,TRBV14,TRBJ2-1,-,CASSQVRPSSYNEQFF,TGTGCCAGCAGCCAAGTAAGGCCCAGCTCCTACAATGAGCAGTTCTTC
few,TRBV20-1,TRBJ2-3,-,CSASRDRSTDTQYF,TGCAGTGCTAGTCGAGACCGAAGCACAGATACGCAGTATTTT
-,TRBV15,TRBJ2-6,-,CATSSPRTGANVLTF,TGTGCCACCAGCAGCCCCCGGACAGGGGCCAACGTCCTGACTTTC
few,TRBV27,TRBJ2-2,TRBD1,CASSLDGGAIRGSGELFF,TGTGCCAGCAGTTTAGATGGGGGAGCCATCAGGGGGTCAGGGGAGCTGTTTTTT
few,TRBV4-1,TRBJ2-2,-,CASSTPLKAGELFF,TGCGCCAGCAGCACCCCGCTCAAGGCCGGGGAGCTGTTTTTT
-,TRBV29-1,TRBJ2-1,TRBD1,CSAEGQVGEQFF,TGCAGCGCTGAGGGACAGGTCGGAGAGCAGTTCTTC
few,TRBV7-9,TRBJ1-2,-,CASSLAQQYGYTF,TGTGCCAGCAGCTTAGCACAGCAGTATGGCTACACCTTC
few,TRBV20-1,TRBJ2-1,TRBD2,CSARDEPGTSIFF,TGCAGTGCTAGAGATGAGCCCGGGACTAGTATTTTCTTC
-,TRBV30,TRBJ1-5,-,CAWSVTGSNQPQHF,TGTGCCTGGAGTGTTACAGGGAGCAATCAGCCCCAGCATTTT
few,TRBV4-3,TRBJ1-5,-,CASSQEPAAGNQPQHF,TGCGCCAGCAGCCAAGAACCGGCGGCGGGCAATCAGCCCCAGCATTTT
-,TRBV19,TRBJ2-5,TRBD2,CASSSGQSQETQYF,TGTGCCAGTTCTAGCGGTCAATCCCAAGAGACCCAGTACTTC
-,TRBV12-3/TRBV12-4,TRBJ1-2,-,CASSKTGIYGYTF,TGTGCCAGCAGTAAGACAGGAATCTATGGCTACACCTTC
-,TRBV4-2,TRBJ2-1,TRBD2,CASSQGGLAPNEQFF,TGTGCCAGCAGCCAAGGGGGACTAGCTCCCAATGAGCAGTTCTTC